The 29 T cell receptor beta chains below all came from one sample that was sequenced in a study of cytomegalovirus exposure and HLA in healthy donors. With 60 Vbeta and 13 Jbeta primers, the PCR was carried out. Using immunoSEQ multiplex PCR, the repertoire was profiled, and TCRdb retains in-frame clones only, with some absent. The sample consists of around 110,000 clones, around 81% of them appearing once. The sequenced sample consisted of PBMCs. These receptors came from a woman aged 25 to 45 in good health and CMV-seronegative.

The J gene is TRBJ2-5, the V gene TRBV18; the D gene is possibly TRBD2 (5 bases). The CDR3 length is 13 residues. V lost 10 bases, J lost 1 base, and 13 bases lay in between. Germline V gives CDR1 KGHSH, CDR2 LQKENI. CDR3 DNA: TGTGCCACCTTGACTACGATCCAAGAGACCCAGTACTTC. Protein sequence: CATLTTIQETQYF.

The V and J genes are TRBV18 and TRBJ2-1; 11 nucleotides align to TRBD1. V lost 3 bases to trimming and J lost 9 bases; unmatched junction nucleotides: 7. This CDR3 is built from 15 residues. Germline CDR1 reads KGHSH; CDR2 reads LQKENI. This chain's CDR3 is CASSPRDRGLSEQFF. CDR3 sequence (DNA): TGTGCCAGCTCACCCCGGGACAGGGGGTTAAGTGAGCAGTTCTTC.

V gene TRBV27 combines with J gene TRBJ1-5; D may be TRBD1 (6 bases). The CDR3 consists of 15 residues. With 8 bases removed from V and 2 bases from J, the gap between germline ends came to 16 bases. Germline V lookup: CDR1 MNHEY, CDR2 SMNVEV (reference sequence). In DNA, the CDR3 is TGTGCCAGCGGCTCCAAGGGGGTTGGCAATCAGCCCCAGCATTTT. Its protein is CASGSKGVGNQPQHF.

This clone has only a few counts. This chain uses TRBV10-3 with TRBJ1-2; TRBD1 aligns across 8 bases. Germline V gene sequence: CDR1 ENHRY, CDR2 SYGVKD. CDR3 length equals 13 residues. V was pared by 10 bases and J by 4 bases, with 8 bases of the junction left unmatched. The DNA for the CDR3 is TGTGCCACCGGGACAGGCGAGGTCTATGGCTACACCTTC. It is translated as CATGTGEVYGYTF.

This clone appeared once. The J gene is TRBJ2-1, the V gene TRBV5-1, with 10 positions matching TRBD1. V was clipped by 4 bases and J by 2 bases; unmatched bases: 3. Germline-derived CDR1 and CDR2 are SGHRS and YFSETQ. CDR3 length equals 15 residues. The CDR3 sequence: CASSIDRGPYNEQFF. CDR3 DNA sequence: TGCGCCAGCAGCATAGACAGGGGGCCCTACAATGAGCAGTTCTTC.

V and J are TRBV18 and TRBJ2-7; 11 bases are a match to TRBD2. The CDR3 is made up of 16 amino acids. V trimming: 1 base; J trimming: 0 bases; junction bases outside the gene matches: 2. From germline, CDR1 is KGHSH and CDR2 LQKENI. The CDR3 here is CASSPLAGGDSYEQYF. CDR3 DNA sequence: TGTGCCAGCTCACCACTAGCGGGAGGGGACTCCTACGAGCAGTACTTC.

The chain uses TRBV6-1 and TRBJ2-1, with 7 bases fitting TRBD2. The CDR3 has 15 residues. Per germline, CDR1 MNHNS and CDR2 SASEGT. J gave up 9 bases and V 3 bases, and 11 bases lay outside the gene matches. The CDR3 DNA sequence: TGTGCCAGCAGTGATCAAGGGAGGGCCCAAGGTGAGCAGTTCTTC. It specifies CASSDQGRAQGEQFF.

V is TRBV10-2 and J is TRBJ2-6, with 11 bases fitting TRBD1. Per germline, CDR1 WSHSY and CDR2 SAAADI. CDR3 length: 14 residues. The V segment lost 10 bases and the J segment 11 bases; nucleotides outside the gene matches: 10. The DNA of the CDR3 is TGCGCCACGCTACCGGGACAGGGGGAGTACGTCCTGACTTTC. This encodes CATLPGQGEYVLTF.

The rearrangement uses TRBV11-3 and TRBJ2-3; 8 nucleotides line up with TRBD2. Per the germline V gene, CDR1 is SGHNT and CDR2 is YENEEA. The CDR3 is 18 residues long. V was pared by 1 base and J by 4 bases, with 13 bases of the junction left unmatched. The CDR3 region is CASSLGSKRETVADTQYF. As DNA, the CDR3 is TGTGCCAGCAGCTTAGGATCGAAGCGGGAGACGGTCGCAGATACGCAGTATTTT.

The CDR3 reads CASSTRFPYEQYF. DNA of the CDR3: TGTGCCAGCAGTACTCGGTTCCCCTACGAGCAGTACTTC. The chain recombines TRBV27 with TRBJ2-5; no definite D call. With the DNA end fitting TRBJ2-7 better, the J assignment may be wrong. Germline V gives CDR1 MNHEY, CDR2 SMNVEV (reference sequence). CDR3 length equals 13 residues.

The chain links TRBV7-2 to TRBJ2-3; D is possibly TRBD1 (6 bases). Trimming removed 1 base at V and 3 bases at J, with 8 bases between. Germline CDR1 reads SGHTA; CDR2 reads FQGNSA. This CDR3 has 14 residues. CDR3 sequence (DNA): TGTGCCAGCAGCTTAGACAGGGTGACAGATACGCAGTATTTT. Its protein product is CASSLDRVTDTQYF. Full variable domain (remainder filled in from reference TRBV7-2 and TRBJ2-3): GAGVSQSPSNKVTEKGKDVELRCDPISGHTALYWYRQSLGQGLEFLIYFQGNSAPDKSGLPSDRFSAERTGGSVSTLTIQRTQQEDSAVYLCASSLDRVTDTQYFGPGTRLTVL.

V usage is TRBV5-1 and J usage is TRBJ2-7; a possible D gene is TRBD2 (6 bases). The CDR3 is 14 amino acids. CDR1 SGHRS and CDR2 YFSETQ come from the germline V gene. The V end was cut by 0 bases, the J end by 5 bases, with 12 bases between. CDR3 residues: CASSLEGRKDEQYF. CDR3 coding DNA: TGCGCCAGCAGCTTGGAAGGGAGGAAGGACGAGCAGTACTTC.

V gene TRBV27 combines with J gene TRBJ2-1, with TRBD2 identical over 11 bases. V lost 6 bases, J lost 9 bases, and 13 bases stayed unmatched. Per the germline V gene, CDR1 is MNHEY and CDR2 is SMNVEV (reference sequence). The CDR3 contains 16 residues. CDR3 protein: CASSRLTSGRPVEQFF. CDR3 sequence (DNA): TGTGCCAGCAGCCGACTTACTAGCGGGAGACCGGTTGAGCAGTTCTTC.

The chain carries TRBV28 and TRBJ2-1, with TRBD1 identical over 7 bases. With V trimmed by 8 bases and J by 6 bases, 7 bases remained unmatched. This CDR3 is built from 13 residues. Germline CDR1 reads MDHEN; CDR2 reads SYDVKM. The CDR3 DNA sequence: TGTGCCAGCGGTAGGGGGCTAGGCAATGAGCAGTTCTTC. It specifies CASGRGLGNEQFF.

The V and J genes are TRBV21-1 and TRBJ2-7; TRBD2 reflects the table's D call only, with no check against the DNA. TRBV21-1 is flagged as a pseudogene. This CDR3 is 18 amino acids long. This CDR3 reads CASSNGVHWTSGPYEQYF. DNA of the CDR3: TGTGCCAGCAGCAATGGAGTACATTGGACTAGCGGACCCTACGAGCAGTACTTC.

This clone was observed a few times. The genes are TRBV27 and TRBJ2-3; TRBD2 is a possible D gene (6 bases). Germline loops: CDR1 MNHEY, CDR2 SMNVEV (reference sequence). V lost 5 bases, J lost 2 bases, and 17 bases lay in between. The CDR3 sequence is 16 residues long. The CDR3 sequence is CASSPVAEEVTDTQYF. In nucleotides, the CDR3 is TGTGCCAGCAGTCCGGTAGCGGAGGAGGTCACAGATACGCAGTATTTT.

The rearrangement links TRBV28 to TRBJ2-3; tentative D call: TRBD2 (6 bases). The germline V gene has CDR1 MDHEN and CDR2 SYDVKM. The CDR3 sequence is 14 residues long. Trimming cost V 6 bases and J 0 bases, with 10 bases left between them. CDR3 bases: TGTGCCAGCAGCACGGGACTCAGCACAGATACGCAGTATTTT. This translates into CASSTGLSTDTQYF.

The V and J genes are TRBV7-8 and TRBJ1-4; no clear D gene. The CDR3 sequence is 16 residues long. Trimming took 5 bases from V and 4 from J, leaving 17 bases between them. Germline V gives CDR1 SGHVS, CDR2 FQNEAQ. The CDR3 loop is CASSPGRFGRNEKLFF. Written as DNA, the CDR3 is TGTGCCAGCAGCCCAGGCCGTTTTGGCCGTAATGAAAAACTGTTTTTT.

This chain links TRBV7-9 with TRBJ2-7; TRBD2 matches at 9 bases. Germline trimming cut 5 bases from V and 2 bases from J; bases unmatched to any gene: 7. CDR1 is SEHNR and CDR2 is FQNEAQ in the germline V gene (reference sequence). The CDR3 sequence is 15 residues long. The CDR3 is CASSGPGLAPYEQYF. As DNA, the CDR3 is TGTGCCAGCAGCGGACCGGGACTAGCTCCCTACGAGCAGTACTTC.

This rearrangement joins TRBV28 to TRBJ2-2; 7 nucleotides line up with TRBD1. This CDR3 contains 15 residues. The germline V gene encodes CDR1 MDHEN and CDR2 SYDVKM. After removal of 6 bases from V and 2 bases from J, the junction contained 6 bases not matched to a gene. CDR3 loop: CASSETGFNTGELFF. CDR3 nucleotides: TGTGCCAGCAGCGAGACAGGGTTTAACACCGGGGAGCTGTTTTTT.

The rearrangement joins TRBV7-8 to TRBJ2-3; 8 positions match TRBD1. This CDR3 region has 14 residues. V lost 5 bases, J lost 5 bases, and 6 bases stayed unmatched. From germline, CDR1 is SGHVS and CDR2 FQNEAQ. DNA for the CDR3: TGTGCCAGCAGCCCCCGGGACAGGATAGATACGCAGTATTTT. Protein product: CASSPRDRIDTQYF.

V gene TRBV7-9 combines with J gene TRBJ1-1; tentative D call: TRBD1 (5 bases). The CDR3 sequence is 15 residues long. The germline gives CDR1 SEHNR, CDR2 FQNEAQ (reference sequence). V was pared by 5 bases and J by 0 bases, with 13 bases between. CDR3 nucleotide sequence: TGTGCCAGCAGCCGCGACGCAGGGATGAACACTGAAGCTTTCTTT. It encodes CASSRDAGMNTEAFF.

The chain combines TRBV10-2 with TRBJ2-4; 7 bases are a match to TRBD2. Germline CDR1 WSHSY, CDR2 SAAADI. Trimming cost V 5 bases and J 7 bases; bases outside gene matches: 8. The length of the CDR3 is 14 residues. The CDR3 loop reads CASSQAGSENIQYF. CDR3 coding DNA: TGCGCCAGCAGTCAAGCGGGATCGGAGAACATTCAGTACTTC.

The rearrangement uses TRBV7-9 and TRBJ2-1; D is perhaps TRBD1 (5 bases). From germline, CDR1 is SEHNR and CDR2 FQNEAQ (reference sequence). Trimming shortened V by 0 bases and J by 10 bases, and 13 bases separated the two germline ends. The length of the CDR3 is 14 residues. Here the CDR3 reads CASSLALAGWEQFF. The CDR3 DNA sequence: TGTGCCAGCAGCTTAGCGTTGGCAGGGTGGGAGCAGTTCTTC.

The chain is built from TRBV7-2 and TRBJ2-7; 7 bases line up with TRBD1. Germline values: CDR1 SGHTA, CDR2 FQGNSA. This CDR3 has 15 residues. Trimming took 5 bases from V and 3 from J; bases not matched to a gene: 10. The CDR3 region is CASSPPEGASYEQYF. As DNA, the CDR3 is TGTGCCAGCAGCCCCCCCGAGGGGGCGAGCTACGAGCAGTACTTC.

The J gene is TRBJ1-2, the V gene TRBV30; no definite D call. CDR1 is GTSNPN, CDR2 SVGIG, per germline (reference sequence). The CDR3 extends over 12 amino acids. Between the trimmed V and J ends, which lost 0 bases and 8 bases, there was a span of 10 bases. The CDR3 DNA follows: TGTGCCTGGAGTGTTGTGAAGAGGGGCTACACCTTC. Translating gives CAWSVVKRGYTF.

DNA for the CDR3: TGCGCCAGCAGCTCGGGACTAGCGGGAACTCCCCAACAAGAGACCCAGTACTTC. Translated: CASSSGLAGTPQQETQYF. The chain carries TRBV5-1 and TRBJ2-5; 13 nucleotides line up with TRBD2. Trimming at V came to 3 bases and at J to 2 bases, leaving 10 bases not matched to a gene. The CDR3 is 18 residues long. Germline V lookup: CDR1 SGHRS, CDR2 YFSETQ.

The chain is built from TRBV27 and TRBJ2-1, with 9 bases lining up with TRBD1. The germline CDR1 and CDR2 sequences are MNHEY and SMNVEV (reference sequence). The CDR3 totals 16 residues. Trimming at V came to 6 bases and at J to 7 bases, leaving 13 bases not matched to a gene. The CDR3 DNA follows: TGTGCCAGCAGCCGCGGGACAGGGCGATCGGGTAATGAGCAGTTCTTC. It specifies CASSRGTGRSGNEQFF.

Concerning this clone: Germline is not matched at one junction end, which may reflect a read error. This chain joins TRBV29-1 and TRBJ2-1; 12 bases agree with TRBD2. The germline gives CDR1 SQVTM, CDR2 ANQGSEA. The CDR3 has 14 amino acids. CDR3 residues: CSVGGLAGNNEQLF. CDR3 in DNA: TGCAGCGTCGGAGGACTAGCGGGAAACAATGAGCAGCTCTTC.